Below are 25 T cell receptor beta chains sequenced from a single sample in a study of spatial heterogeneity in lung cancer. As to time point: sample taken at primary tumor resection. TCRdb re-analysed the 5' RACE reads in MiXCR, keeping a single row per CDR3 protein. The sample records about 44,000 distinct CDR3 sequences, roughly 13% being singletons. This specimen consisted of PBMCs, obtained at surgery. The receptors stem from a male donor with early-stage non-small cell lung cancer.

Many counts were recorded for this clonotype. The CDR3 protein is CASSFLRLVSNYEQYF. CDR3 bases: TGTGCCAGCAGCTTCCTAAGACTAGTTTCGAACTACGAGCAGTACTTC. This sequence joins TRBV5-5 and TRBJ2-7; D is possibly TRBD2 (6 bases). Looked up from germline, CDR1 is SGHKS and CDR2 is YYEKEE (reference sequence). This CDR3 has 16 amino acids. The V and J ends lost 2 bases and 3 bases respectively, with 18 bases between them.

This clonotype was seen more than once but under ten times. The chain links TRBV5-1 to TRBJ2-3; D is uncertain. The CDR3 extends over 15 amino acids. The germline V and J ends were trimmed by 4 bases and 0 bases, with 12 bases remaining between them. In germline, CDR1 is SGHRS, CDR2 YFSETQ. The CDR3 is CASSISDPSTDTQYF. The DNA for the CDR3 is TGCGCCAGCAGCATAAGCGACCCTAGCACAGATACGCAGTATTTT.

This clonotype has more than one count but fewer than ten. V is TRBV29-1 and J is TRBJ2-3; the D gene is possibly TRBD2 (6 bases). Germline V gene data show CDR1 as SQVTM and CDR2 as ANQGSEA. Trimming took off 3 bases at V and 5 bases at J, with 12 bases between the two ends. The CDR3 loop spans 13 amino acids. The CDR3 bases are TGCAGCGTTGATAGGGACGGGAGAGATACGCAGTATTTT. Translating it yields CSVDRDGRDTQYF.

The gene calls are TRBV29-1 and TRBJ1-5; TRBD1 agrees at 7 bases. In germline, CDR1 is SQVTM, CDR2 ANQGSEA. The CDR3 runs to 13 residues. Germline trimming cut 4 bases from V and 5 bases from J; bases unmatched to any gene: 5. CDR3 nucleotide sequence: TGCAGCGTTGCCGGGGACAGATATCAGCCCCAGCATTTT. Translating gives CSVAGDRYQPQHF.

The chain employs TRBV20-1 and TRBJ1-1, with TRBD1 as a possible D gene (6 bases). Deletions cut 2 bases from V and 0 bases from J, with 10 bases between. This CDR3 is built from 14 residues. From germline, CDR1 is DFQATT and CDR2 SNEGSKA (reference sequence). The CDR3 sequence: CSARRGAMNTEAFF. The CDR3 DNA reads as TGCAGTGCTAGAAGGGGGGCCATGAACACTGAAGCTTTCTTT.

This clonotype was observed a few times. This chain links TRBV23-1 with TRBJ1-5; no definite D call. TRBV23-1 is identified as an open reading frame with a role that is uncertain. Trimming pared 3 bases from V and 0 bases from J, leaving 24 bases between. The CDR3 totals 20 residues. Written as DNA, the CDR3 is TGCGCCAGCAGTCAGAGAAACCGGGAGACTGGGGTCCCTAGCAATCAGCCCCAGCATTTT. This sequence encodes CASSQRNRETGVPSNQPQHF.

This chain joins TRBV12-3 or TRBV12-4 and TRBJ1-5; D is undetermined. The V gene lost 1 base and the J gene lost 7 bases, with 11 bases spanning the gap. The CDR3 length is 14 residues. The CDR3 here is CASSLGLGIQPQHF. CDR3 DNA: TGTGCCAGCAGTTTAGGGCTGGGGATCCAGCCCCAGCATTTT.

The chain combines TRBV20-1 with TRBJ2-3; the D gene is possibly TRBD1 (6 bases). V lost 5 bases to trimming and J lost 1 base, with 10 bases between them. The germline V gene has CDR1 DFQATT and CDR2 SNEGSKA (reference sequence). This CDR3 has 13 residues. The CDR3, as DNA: TGCAGTGCTCAGCGGACAGGCACAGATACGCAGTATTTT. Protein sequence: CSAQRTGTDTQYF.

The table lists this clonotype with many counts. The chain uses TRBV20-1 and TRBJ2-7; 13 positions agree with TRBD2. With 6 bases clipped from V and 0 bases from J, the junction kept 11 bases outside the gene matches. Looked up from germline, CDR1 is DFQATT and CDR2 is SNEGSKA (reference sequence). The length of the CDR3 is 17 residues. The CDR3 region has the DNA TGCAGTGCCCGGGCGCCGGGACTAGCGGGGAGCTCCTACGAGCAGTACTTC. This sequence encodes CSARAPGLAGSSYEQYF.

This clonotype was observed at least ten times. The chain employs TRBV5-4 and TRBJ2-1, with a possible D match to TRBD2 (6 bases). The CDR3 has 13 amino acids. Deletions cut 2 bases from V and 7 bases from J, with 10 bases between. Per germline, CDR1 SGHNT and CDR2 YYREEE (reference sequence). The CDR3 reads CASSFSRGNEQFF. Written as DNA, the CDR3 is TGTGCCAGCAGCTTCTCACGGGGGAATGAGCAGTTCTTC.

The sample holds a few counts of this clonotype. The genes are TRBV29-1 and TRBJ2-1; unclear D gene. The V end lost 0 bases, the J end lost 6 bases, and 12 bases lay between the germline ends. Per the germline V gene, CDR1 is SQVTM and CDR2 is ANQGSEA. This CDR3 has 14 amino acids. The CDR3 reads CSVEDRLLGNEQFF. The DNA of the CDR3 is TGCAGCGTTGAAGATCGCCTATTGGGCAATGAGCAGTTCTTC.

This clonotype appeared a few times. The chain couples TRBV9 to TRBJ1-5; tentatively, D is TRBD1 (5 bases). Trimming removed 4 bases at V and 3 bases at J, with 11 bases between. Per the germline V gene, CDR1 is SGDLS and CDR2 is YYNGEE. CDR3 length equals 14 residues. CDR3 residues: CASSPGQVNQPQHF. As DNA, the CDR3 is TGTGCCAGCAGCCCCGGACAAGTCAATCAGCCCCAGCATTTT.

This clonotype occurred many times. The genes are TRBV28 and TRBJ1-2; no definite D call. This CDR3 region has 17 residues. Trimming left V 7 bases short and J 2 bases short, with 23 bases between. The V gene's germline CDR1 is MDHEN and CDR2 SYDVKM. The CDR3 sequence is CASTHAEGQRTNYGYTF. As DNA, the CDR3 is TGTGCCAGCACTCACGCCGAGGGCCAGCGGACCAACTATGGCTACACCTTC.

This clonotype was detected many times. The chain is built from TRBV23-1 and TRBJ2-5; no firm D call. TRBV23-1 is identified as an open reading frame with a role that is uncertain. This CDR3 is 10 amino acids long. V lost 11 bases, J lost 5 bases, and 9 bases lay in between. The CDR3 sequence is CAVAQETQYF. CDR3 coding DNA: TGCGCCGTCGCCCAGGAGACCCAGTACTTC.

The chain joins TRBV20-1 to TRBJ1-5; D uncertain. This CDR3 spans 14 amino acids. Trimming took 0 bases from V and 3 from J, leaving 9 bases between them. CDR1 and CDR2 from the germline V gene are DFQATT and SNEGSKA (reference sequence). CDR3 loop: CSAREVLNNQPQHF. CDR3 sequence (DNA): TGCAGTGCTAGAGAAGTACTCAACAATCAGCCCCAGCATTTT.

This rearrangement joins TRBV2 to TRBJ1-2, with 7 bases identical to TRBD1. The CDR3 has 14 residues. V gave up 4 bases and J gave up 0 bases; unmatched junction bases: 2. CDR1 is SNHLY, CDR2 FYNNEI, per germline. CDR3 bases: TGTGCCAGCAGTGGTCAGGGGGCTAACTATGGCTACACCTTC. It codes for CASSGQGANYGYTF.

The CDR3 region is CASSLRGLTYEQYF. CDR3 nucleotide sequence: TGCGCCAGCAGCTTGAGGGGACTAACGTACGAGCAGTACTTC. This chain uses TRBV5-1 with TRBJ2-7, with TRBD2 identical over 7 bases. The germline CDR1 and CDR2 sequences are SGHRS and YFSETQ. CDR3 length: 14 residues. The V gene end was trimmed by 1 base and the J gene end by 4 bases; junction bases not matched to a gene: 5. Using reference TRBV5-1 and TRBJ2-7 for the parts outside the CDR3, the full variable domain is KAGVTQTPRYLIKTRGQQVTLSCSPISGHRSVSWYQQTPGQGLQFLFEYFSETQRNKGNFPGRFSGRQFSNSRSEMNVSTLELGDSALYLCASSLRGLTYEQYFGPGTRLTVT.

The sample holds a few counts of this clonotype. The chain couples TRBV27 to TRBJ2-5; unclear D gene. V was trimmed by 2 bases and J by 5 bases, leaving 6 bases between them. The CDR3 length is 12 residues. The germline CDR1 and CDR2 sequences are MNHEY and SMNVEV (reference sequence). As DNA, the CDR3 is TGTGCCAGCAGTTTACAAGGCGAGACCCAGTACTTC. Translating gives CASSLQGETQYF.

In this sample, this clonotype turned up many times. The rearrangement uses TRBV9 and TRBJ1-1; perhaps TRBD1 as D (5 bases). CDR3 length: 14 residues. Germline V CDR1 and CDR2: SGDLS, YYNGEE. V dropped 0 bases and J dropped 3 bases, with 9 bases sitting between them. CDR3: CASSVAPGHTEAFF. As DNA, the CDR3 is TGTGCCAGCAGCGTAGCTCCGGGGCACACTGAAGCTTTCTTT.

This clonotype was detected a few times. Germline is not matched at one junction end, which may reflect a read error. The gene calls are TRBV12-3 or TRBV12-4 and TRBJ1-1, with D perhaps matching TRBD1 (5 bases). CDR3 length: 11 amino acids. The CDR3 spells CASSPNGTVAF. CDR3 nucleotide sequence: TGTGCCAGCAGTCCAAACGGGACGGTCGCTTTT.

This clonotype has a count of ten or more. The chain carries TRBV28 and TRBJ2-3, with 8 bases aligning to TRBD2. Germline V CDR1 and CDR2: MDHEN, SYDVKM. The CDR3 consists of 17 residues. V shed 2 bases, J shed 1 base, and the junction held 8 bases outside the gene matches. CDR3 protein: CASSLDSGTGGTDTQYF. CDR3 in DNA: TGTGCCAGCAGTTTAGATAGCGGGACCGGGGGCACAGATACGCAGTATTTT.

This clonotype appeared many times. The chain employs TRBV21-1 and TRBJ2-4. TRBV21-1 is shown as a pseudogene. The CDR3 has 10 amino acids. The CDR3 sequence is CASLDDIQYF. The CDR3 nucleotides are TGTGCCAGCCTAGACGACATTCAGTACTTC.

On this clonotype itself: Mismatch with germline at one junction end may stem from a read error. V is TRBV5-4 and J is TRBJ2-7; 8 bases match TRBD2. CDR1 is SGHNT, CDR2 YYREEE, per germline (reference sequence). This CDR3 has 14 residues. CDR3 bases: TGTACCAGCAGCTTCACTAGCGGAGCCTACGAGCAGTACTTC. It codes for CTSSFTSGAYEQYF. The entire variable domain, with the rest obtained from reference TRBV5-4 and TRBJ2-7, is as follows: ETGVTQSPTHLIKTRGQQVTLRCSSQSGHNTVSWYQQALGQGPQFIFQYYREEENGRGNFPPRFSGLQFPNYSSELNVNALELDDSALYLCTSSFTSGAYEQYFGPGTRLTVT.

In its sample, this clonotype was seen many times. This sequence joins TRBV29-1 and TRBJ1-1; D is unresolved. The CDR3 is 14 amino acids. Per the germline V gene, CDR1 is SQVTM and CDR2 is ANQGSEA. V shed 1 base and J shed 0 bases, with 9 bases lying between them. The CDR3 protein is CSVEVGGMNTEAFF. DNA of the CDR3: TGCAGCGTTGAAGTTGGCGGAATGAACACTGAAGCTTTCTTT.

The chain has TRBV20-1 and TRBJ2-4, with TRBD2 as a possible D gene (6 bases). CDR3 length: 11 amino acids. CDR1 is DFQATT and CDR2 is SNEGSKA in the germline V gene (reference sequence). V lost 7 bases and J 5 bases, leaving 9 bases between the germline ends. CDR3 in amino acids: CSVGGENIQYF. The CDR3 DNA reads TGCAGTGTAGGAGGGGAAAACATTCAGTACTTC.